The 9 T cell receptor beta chains reported below all come from one sample, sequenced in a study of T cell responses to AZD1222 COVID-19 vaccine. The protocol was immunoSEQ multiplex PCR, while the TCRdb copy is restricted to in-frame clones and leaves out a portion. The sample carries approximately 84,000 clones, around 91% recorded once. Specimen: peripheral blood, collected 28 days after the second AZD1222 dose. Receptor source: an adult who received the AZD1222 COVID-19 vaccine.

The chain employs TRBV11-3 and TRBJ2-1; 14 bases align to TRBD2. J gave up 7 bases and V 1 base, and 3 bases lay outside the gene matches. Germline V gives CDR1 SGHNT, CDR2 YENEEA. The CDR3 extends over 16 amino acids. The CDR3: CASSLGTSGRTNEQFF. The DNA for the CDR3 is TGTGCCAGCAGCTTAGGGACTAGCGGGAGGACGAATGAGCAGTTCTTC.

This chain uses TRBV12-3 or TRBV12-4 with TRBJ2-3; 8 positions match TRBD2. V lost 1 base, J lost 9 bases, and 3 bases stayed unmatched. This CDR3 spans 13 amino acids. In DNA form, the CDR3 reads TGTGCCAGCAGTTTAGGGACTAGCCTAACGCAGTATTTT. Amino acids: CASSLGTSLTQYF.

V and J are TRBV5-5 and TRBJ2-2, with 11 bases matching TRBD1. V was clipped by 6 bases and J by 7 bases; unmatched bases: 5. The germline CDR1 and CDR2 sequences are SGHKS and YYEKEE (reference sequence). The CDR3 extends over 14 amino acids. CDR3 nucleotides: TGTGCCAGCACCGGGACAGGGGGTCACGGGGAGCTGTTTTTT. Amino acid sequence: CASTGTGGHGELFF.

J is TRBJ1-1 and V is TRBV7-9; the D is unclear. V shed 5 bases and J shed 0 bases, with 7 bases lying between them. The CDR3 extends over 13 amino acids. CDR1 and CDR2 from the germline V gene are SEHNR and FQNEAQ (reference sequence). CDR3 loop: CASSPDLNTEAFF. The DNA for the CDR3 is TGTGCCAGCAGCCCCGATTTGAACACTGAAGCTTTCTTT.

In this sample, this clone turned up a few times. CDR3 nucleotide sequence: TGTGCCAGCAGCTTACACGCAGCCTACGAGCAGTACTTC. It translates to CASSLHAAYEQYF. V is TRBV5-6 and J is TRBJ2-7; D unresolved. The CDR3 covers 13 residues. V lost 2 bases, J lost 2 bases, and 8 bases lay in between. Germline CDR1 is SGHDT and CDR2 is YYEEEE.

The chain has TRBV2 and TRBJ1-1, with D perhaps matching TRBD1 (6 bases). This CDR3 region has 14 residues. Germline CDR1 SNHLY, CDR2 FYNNEI. Between the trimmed V and J ends, which lost 8 bases and 1 base, there was a span of 14 bases. CDR3 sequence: CASRSGTSNTEAFF. DNA for the CDR3: TGTGCCAGCCGTTCCGGGACATCGAACACTGAAGCTTTCTTT.

The gene calls are TRBV7-3 and TRBJ1-1; D is unresolved. Trimming pared 5 bases from V and 3 bases from J, leaving 16 bases between. Germline values: CDR1 SGHTA, CDR2 FQGTGA. The CDR3 runs 15 residues. The CDR3 nucleotides are TGTGCCAGCAGCAACGGCCGATTGGGCGACACTGAAGCTTTCTTT. Protein: CASSNGRLGDTEAFF.

The J gene is TRBJ2-2, the V gene TRBV27; D is ambiguous. With 10 bases removed from V and 2 bases from J, the gap between germline ends came to 11 bases. CDR1 is MNHEY, CDR2 SMNVEV, per germline (reference sequence). The CDR3 is made up of 13 amino acids. The CDR3: CAILLTNTGELFF. The CDR3 coding sequence is TGTGCCATTCTCTTGACAAACACCGGGGAGCTGTTTTTT.

This chain links TRBV29-1 with TRBJ1-2; the D is unclear. V was shortened by 7 bases and J by 2 bases, with 8 bases between the two germline ends. Germline CDR1 reads SQVTM; CDR2 reads ANQGSEA. CDR3 length: 11 residues. The CDR3 is CSAPANYGYTF. In DNA form, the CDR3 reads TGCAGCGCGCCTGCCAACTATGGCTACACCTTC.